Listed below are T cell receptor beta chains from one sample, sequenced in a study of untreated major depressive disorder. Libraries were prepared by immunoSEQ multiplex PCR; TCRdb keeps only in-frame clonotypes and omits some of them. The repertoire holds about 20,000 clones, 70% to 90% seen once, with 4.5% to 6.5% in the top ten. The source material was CD4+ T cells from PBMCs. The receptors originated from a woman aged 25 to 39 in good health. CDR3s include the opening cysteine and the closing phenylalanine or tryptophan. A D gene is named only where the DNA matches it firmly. Some rows have no size entry. The others give once, few or many, or a class for an expanded clone.

V gene: TRBV11-2
D gene: .
J gene: TRBJ2-5
clone size: .
CDR3 DNA: TGTGCCAGCAGCTTACCGGCGGACAGTGGGTGGACCCAGTACTTC
CDR3 protein: CASSLPADSGWTQYF

V gene: TRBV5-1
D gene: TRBD1
J gene: TRBJ1-2
clone size: .
CDR3 DNA: TGCGCCAGCAGCACGGACAGGGGGTCGGACTATGGCTACACCTTC
CDR3 protein: CASSTDRGSDYGYTF

V gene: TRBV6-1
D gene: TRBD1
J gene: TRBJ1-2
clone size: .
CDR3 DNA: TGTGCCAGCATCATAGACAGGGCGGGAGGCTACACCTTC
CDR3 protein: CASIIDRAGGYTF

V gene: TRBV5-1
D gene: TRBD1
J gene: TRBJ1-1
clone size: .
CDR3 DNA: TGCGCCAGCACCCCCGGGACAGGAGATACTGAAGCTTTCTTT
CDR3 protein: CASTPGTGDTEAFF

V gene: TRBV5-6
D gene: .
J gene: TRBJ2-7
clone size: .
CDR3 DNA: TGTGCCAGCAGCTTGCAGGGGACGCACGAGCAGTACTTC
CDR3 protein: CASSLQGTHEQYF

V gene: TRBV29-1
D gene: TRBD2
J gene: TRBJ2-7
clone size: .
CDR3 DNA: TGCAGCGTTTCTCGGGGGGGCCTCTACGAGCAGTACTTC
CDR3 protein: CSVSRGGLYEQYF

V gene: TRBV18
D gene: .
J gene: TRBJ2-7
clone size: .
CDR3 DNA: TGTGCCAGCTCACCACGGGGGGCCTCCTACGAGCAGTACTTC
CDR3 protein: CASSPRGASYEQYF

V gene: TRBV5-4
D gene: TRBD2
J gene: TRBJ2-2
clone size: .
CDR3 DNA: TGTGCCAGCAGCTGGACTAGCGGGGGGGCCGGGGAGCTGTTTTTT
CDR3 protein: CASSWTSGGAGELFF

V gene: TRBV5-4
D gene: .
J gene: TRBJ1-2
clone size: .
CDR3 DNA: TGTGCCAGCAGCTTGATACAGGGAGAGGGTGGCTACACCTTC
CDR3 protein: CASSLIQGEGGYTF

V gene: TRBV30
D gene: TRBD1
J gene: TRBJ2-1
clone size: .
CDR3 DNA: TGTGCCTGGAACCGGGACAGGGGATCCGTCCGGCAGTTCTTC
CDR3 protein: CAWNRDRGSVRQFF

V gene: TRBV5-1
D gene: .
J gene: TRBJ1-5
clone size: .
CDR3 DNA: TGCGCCAGCAGCTTAGGGCAGGGCCCCTATCAGCCCCAGCATTTT
CDR3 protein: CASSLGQGPYQPQHF

V gene: TRBV27
D gene: .
J gene: TRBJ2-3
clone size: .
CDR3 DNA: TGTGCCAGCAGTTTAAAGCTAGCGCTGCCAGATACGCAGTATTTT
CDR3 protein: CASSLKLALPDTQYF

V gene: TRBV19
D gene: .
J gene: TRBJ1-1
clone size: .
CDR3 DNA: TGTGCCAGTAGTATGAGGCGTTCTGAAGCTTTCTTT
CDR3 protein: CASSMRRSEAFF

V gene: TRBV6-1
D gene: .
J gene: TRBJ2-3
clone size: .
CDR3 DNA: TGTGCCAGCAGTGCACGGATGTTTTTCACAGATACGCAGTATTTT
CDR3 protein: CASSARMFFTDTQYF

V gene: TRBV7-2
D gene: TRBD2
J gene: TRBJ2-1
clone size: .
CDR3 DNA: TGTGCCAGCAGCTTACGGACTAGCGGGGCGGGCGATGAGCAGTTCTTC
CDR3 protein: CASSLRTSGAGDEQFF

V gene: TRBV5-6
D gene: .
J gene: TRBJ1-1
clone size: .
CDR3 DNA: TGTGCCAGCAGCGGTCCGGGACTTAATAAGGCTTTCTTT
CDR3 protein: CASSGPGLNKAFF

V gene: TRBV4-1
D gene: TRBD1
J gene: TRBJ1-5
clone size: once
CDR3 DNA: TGCGCCAGCAGAGTGGACAGGGTTGATTCATCAGGCCAGCCCCAGCATTTT
CDR3 protein: CASRVDRVDSSGQPQHF

V gene: TRBV5-6
D gene: .
J gene: TRBJ1-2
clone size: once
CDR3 DNA: TGTGCCAGCAGGTCGGGTGGAGTGAGCTATGGCTACACCTTC
CDR3 protein: CASRSGGVSYGYTF

V gene: TRBV7-8
D gene: TRBD1
J gene: TRBJ2-2
clone size: .
CDR3 DNA: TGTGCCAGCAGCTTAGAGCGCCAGGGGGCTGGCGGGGAGCTGTTTTTT
CDR3 protein: CASSLERQGAGGELFF

V gene: TRBV18
D gene: .
J gene: TRBJ1-4
clone size: .
CDR3 DNA: TGTGCCAGCTCACCAATAACACGTGAAAAACTGTTTTTT
CDR3 protein: CASSPITREKLFF

V gene: TRBV7-2
D gene: TRBD2
J gene: TRBJ2-5
clone size: .
CDR3 DNA: TGTGCCAGCAGCCTCTCGGTAGCGGGTGGAAAGACCCAGTACTTC
CDR3 protein: CASSLSVAGGKTQYF

V gene: TRBV29-1
D gene: .
J gene: TRBJ2-2
clone size: .
CDR3 DNA: TGCAGCGTAATACCACAGGGTGGCGGGGAGCTGTTTTTT
CDR3 protein: CSVIPQGGGELFF

V gene: TRBV19
D gene: TRBD1
J gene: TRBJ1-5
clone size: once
CDR3 DNA: TGTGCCAGTAGTATCCGCTGGGGACAGGGTAATCAGCCCCAGCATTTT
CDR3 protein: CASSIRWGQGNQPQHF

V gene: TRBV30
D gene: .
J gene: TRBJ2-3
clone size: .
CDR3 DNA: TGTGCCTGGACGGTTGGGGGAAGCGGAGATACGCAGTATTTT
CDR3 protein: CAWTVGGSGDTQYF

V gene: TRBV9
D gene: .
J gene: TRBJ1-4
clone size: once
CDR3 DNA: TGTGCCAGCAGCCTCTCCGGGGGGAAAAAACTGTTTTTT
CDR3 protein: CASSLSGGKKLFF

V gene: TRBV7-2
D gene: .
J gene: TRBJ2-1
clone size: .
CDR3 DNA: TGTGCCAGCAGCTCGGGTTCCAGGTACAATGAGCAGTTCTTC
CDR3 protein: CASSSGSRYNEQFF

V gene: TRBV4-3
D gene: TRBD2
J gene: TRBJ2-5
clone size: once
CDR3 DNA: TGCGCCAGCAGCCAAGATCTGACTAGCGGGCAAGAGACCCAGTACTTC
CDR3 protein: CASSQDLTSGQETQYF

V gene: TRBV6-1
D gene: .
J gene: TRBJ1-6
clone size: .
CDR3 DNA: TGTGCCAGCAGTGAAAGGCAGACTAATAATTCACCCCTCCACTTT
CDR3 protein: CASSERQTNNSPLHF

V gene: TRBV28
D gene: TRBD1
J gene: TRBJ1-2
clone size: .
CDR3 DNA: TGTGCCACCTTGGACAGGGGCGACTATGGCTACACCTTC
CDR3 protein: CATLDRGDYGYTF

V gene: TRBV4-3
D gene: TRBD1
J gene: TRBJ2-7
clone size: .
CDR3 DNA: TGCGCCAGCAGCCCATCCCGGACCTGGGGACAGGGGCATGGGGAGCAGTACTTC
CDR3 protein: CASSPSRTWGQGHGEQYF

V gene: TRBV7-8
D gene: TRBD2
J gene: TRBJ2-3
clone size: .
CDR3 DNA: TGTGCCAGCAGCTTAGTTGGTAGCGGGGGGTCTAGCACAGATACGCAGTATTTT
CDR3 protein: CASSLVGSGGSSTDTQYF

V gene: TRBV7-2
D gene: .
J gene: TRBJ2-7
clone size: .
CDR3 DNA: TGTGCCAGCAGCTTATTAGGAAAGACCTACGAGCAGTACTTC
CDR3 protein: CASSLLGKTYEQYF

V gene: TRBV30
D gene: .
J gene: TRBJ1-1
clone size: .
CDR3 DNA: TGTGCCTGGATAGGGACGTACCCCATGAACACTGAAGCTTTCTTT
CDR3 protein: CAWIGTYPMNTEAFF

V gene: TRBV6-5
D gene: .
J gene: TRBJ1-2
clone size: .
CDR3 DNA: TGTGCCAGCAGTTACGCGCGGACCTATGGCTACACCTTC
CDR3 protein: CASSYARTYGYTF

V gene: TRBV18
D gene: .
J gene: TRBJ1-1
clone size: once
CDR3 DNA: TGTGCCAGCTCCTTGGGGTCGGGGATGAACACTGAAGCTTTCTTT
CDR3 protein: CASSLGSGMNTEAFF

V gene: TRBV6-5
D gene: .
J gene: TRBJ1-6
clone size: once
CDR3 DNA: TGTGCCAGCAGTTACGCACAGCATAATTCACCCCTCCACTTT
CDR3 protein: CASSYAQHNSPLHF